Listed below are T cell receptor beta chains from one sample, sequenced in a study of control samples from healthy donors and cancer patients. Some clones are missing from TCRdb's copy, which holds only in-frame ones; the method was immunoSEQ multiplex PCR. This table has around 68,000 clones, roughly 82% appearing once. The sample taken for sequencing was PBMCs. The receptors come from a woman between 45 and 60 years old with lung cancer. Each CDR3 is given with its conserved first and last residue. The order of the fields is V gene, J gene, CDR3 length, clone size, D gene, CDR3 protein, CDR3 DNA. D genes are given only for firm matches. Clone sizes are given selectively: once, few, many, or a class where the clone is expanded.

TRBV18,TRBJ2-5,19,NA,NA,CASSPPWPIAAVFRETQYF,TGTGCCAGCTCACCCCCCTGGCCAATTGCTGCTGTGTTTCGGGAGACCCAGTACTTC
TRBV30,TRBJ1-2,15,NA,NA,CAWRGGSGNNYGYTF,TGTGCCTGGAGGGGGGGAAGTGGGAATAACTATGGCTACACCTTC
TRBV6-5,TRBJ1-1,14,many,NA,CASRFLTGSAEAFF,TGTGCCAGCAGATTTCTTACAGGGAGCGCTGAAGCTTTCTTT
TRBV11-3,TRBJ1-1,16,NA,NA,CASSSSRPYTDTEAFF,TGTGCCAGCAGCTCTTCGAGACCGTATACGGATACTGAAGCTTTCTTT
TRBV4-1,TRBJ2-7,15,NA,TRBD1,CASSLSGTGGSEQYF,TGCGCCAGCAGCCTGAGTGGGACAGGGGGCTCCGAGCAGTACTTC
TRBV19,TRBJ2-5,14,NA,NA,CASSIGQLQETQYF,TGTGCCAGTAGTATCGGGCAGTTACAAGAGACCCAGTACTTC
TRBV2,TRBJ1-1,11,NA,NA,CASSTSSGAFF,TGTGCCAGCAGTACCTCAAGTGGAGCTTTCTTT
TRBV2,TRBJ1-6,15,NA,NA,CASSPIPPGGSPLHF,TGTGCCAGCAGTCCAATCCCCCCAGGAGGTTCACCCCTCCACTTT
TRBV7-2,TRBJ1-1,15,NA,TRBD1,CASSLSGTANTEAFF,TGTGCCAGCAGCTTGTCGGGGACAGCGAACACTGAAGCTTTCTTT
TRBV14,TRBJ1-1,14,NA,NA,CASSRASGNTEAFF,TGTGCCAGCAGCAGGGCCTCTGGGAACACTGAAGCTTTCTTT
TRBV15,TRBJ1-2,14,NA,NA,CATSRDRSNYGYTF,TGTGCCACCAGCAGAGATCGCAGTAACTATGGCTACACCTTC
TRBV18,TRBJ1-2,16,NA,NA,CASSPLPGQSTHGYTF,TGTGCCAGCTCACCCTTACCGGGACAATCCACCCATGGCTACACCTTC
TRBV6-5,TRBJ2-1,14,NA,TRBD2,CASRNSGGDNEQFF,TGTGCCAGCAGAAATAGCGGGGGAGACAATGAGCAGTTCTTC
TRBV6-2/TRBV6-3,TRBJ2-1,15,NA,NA,CASSSQRTFYNEQFF,TGTGCCAGCAGTTCGCAGAGGACCTTCTACAATGAGCAGTTCTTC
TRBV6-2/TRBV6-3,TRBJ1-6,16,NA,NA,CASSYQAEPSNSPLHF,TGTGCCAGCAGTTACCAGGCTGAGCCTTCCAATTCACCCCTCCACTTT